The 9 T cell receptor beta chains presented below share a single source sample, sequenced in a study of OX40 agonist ivuxolimab in advanced cancers. TCRdb's copy holds only in-frame clones and misses some; the assay was immunoSEQ multiplex PCR. Among about 110,000 clones listed, around nine tenths were seen once. The sample consisted of CD4+ or CD8+ T cells sorted from blood, taken in a trial of the OX40 agonist ivuxolimab. The receptors were gathered from an adult with an advanced solid tumor such as melanoma, head and neck, liver or kidney cancer.

In DNA, the CDR3 is TGTGCCAGCAGTTTACAGGCTCACCGGGGAAAACTGTTTTTT. This translates into CASSLQAHRGKLFF. The chain has TRBV28 and TRBJ1-4; D is undetermined. Germline V gives CDR1 MDHEN, CDR2 SYDVKM. The CDR3 sequence is 14 residues long. Trimming cost V 2 bases and J 10 bases, with 14 bases left between them. Complete variable domain (other parts from reference TRBV28 and TRBJ1-4): DVKVTQSSRYLVKRTGEKVFLECVQDMDHENMFWYRQDPGLGLRLIYFSYDVKMKEKGDIPEGYSVSREKKERFSLILESASTNQTSMYLCASSLQAHRGKLFFGSGTQLSVL.

The chain employs TRBV6-5 and TRBJ2-3; D not certain. CDR3 length: 15 residues. The V and J ends lost 7 bases and 2 bases respectively, with 16 bases between them. Per the germline V gene, CDR1 is MNHEY and CDR2 is SVGAGI. CDR3 sequence reads: CASTLRPATTDTQYF. CDR3 nucleotides: TGTGCCAGCACACTAAGGCCCGCGACCACAGATACGCAGTATTTT.

This sequence joins TRBV9 and TRBJ1-2; 10 positions match TRBD1. V lost 4 bases, J lost 0 bases, and 12 bases stayed unmatched. This CDR3 is built from 18 residues. The germline V gene has CDR1 SGDLS and CDR2 YYNGEE. The CDR3: CASSLTAGTGASNYGYTF. DNA for the CDR3: TGTGCCAGCAGCCTCACCGCGGGGACAGGGGCCTCTAACTATGGCTACACCTTC.

J is TRBJ1-4 and V is TRBV11-2; no definite D call. The CDR3 sequence is 12 residues long. With 1 base removed from V and 8 bases from J, the gap between germline ends came to 5 bases. CDR1 and CDR2 (germline): SGHAT, FQNNGV. CDR3: CASSLAGEKLFF. The CDR3, as DNA: TGTGCCAGCAGCTTAGCCGGAGAAAAACTGTTTTTT.

The chain combines TRBV29-1 with TRBJ2-3, with D unresolved. The CDR3 length is 13 residues. Looked up from germline, CDR1 is SQVTM and CDR2 is ANQGSEA. The V gene lost 7 bases and the J gene lost 0 bases, with 11 bases spanning the gap. The CDR3 region is CSARITSTDTQYF. CDR3 nucleotide sequence: TGCAGCGCCCGTATTACTAGCACAGATACGCAGTATTTT.

CDR3: CASSEARTDTQYF. CDR3 bases: TGTGCCAGCAGTGAGGCCCGCACAGATACGCAGTATTTT. This chain connects TRBV6-1 to TRBJ2-3, with D unclear. Germline loops: CDR1 MNHNS, CDR2 SASEGT. The CDR3 spans 13 residues. The V and J ends lost 3 bases and 1 base respectively, with 5 bases between them.

The gene calls are TRBV4-2 and TRBJ1-1; 8 nucleotides match TRBD1. This CDR3 comprises 16 residues. Trimming at V came to 5 bases and at J to 6 bases, leaving 14 bases not matched to a gene. From germline, CDR1 is LGHNA and CDR2 YNFKEQ. DNA of the CDR3: TGTGCCAGCAGCTTGACTATAGACAGGGGTGCGTCTGAAGCTTTCTTT. As protein: CASSLTIDRGASEAFF.

The V gene is TRBV19, the J gene TRBJ2-1; weak D call: TRBD2 (6 bases). CDR3 length: 15 amino acids. Trimming pared 10 bases from V and 5 bases from J, leaving 21 bases between. Germline V gene data show CDR1 as LNHDA and CDR2 as SQIVND (reference sequence). The CDR3 DNA follows: TGTGCCACCAATCCTAGCGCGCCACGGGACAATGAGCAGTTCTTC. Protein: CATNPSAPRDNEQFF.

This clone appeared a single time. The chain combines TRBV5-1 with TRBJ2-7, with TRBD2 as a possible D gene (5 bases). The CDR3 is made up of 15 amino acids. V gave up 4 bases and J gave up 3 bases, with 17 bases separating them. Per germline, CDR1 SGHRS and CDR2 YFSETQ. CDR3 in DNA: TGCGCCAGCAGCCCCCGGGGTGGATCGGGCTACGAGCAGTACTTC. This sequence encodes CASSPRGGSGYEQYF.